These 19 T cell receptor beta chains originate from one sample sequenced in a study of siplizumab effects on memory and regulatory T cells. The assay was immunoSEQ multiplex PCR, and TCRdb's table has in-frame clones only and misses some. The data hold about 100,000 clones, with about 90% observed a single time. The sequencing sample was made of non-Treg CD4+ T cells sorted from blood. Receptors originate from a human donor in good health.

The rearrangement uses TRBV5-3 and TRBJ2-1; possible D gene TRBD2, 10 bases. TRBV5-3 is labeled an ORF, and its function is uncertain. The V end lost 3 bases, the J end lost 3 bases, and 31 bases lay between the germline ends. The CDR3 totals 21 residues. CDR3 amino acids: CARSSRTGGSSGRINYNEQFF. The DNA of the CDR3 is TGTGCCAGAAGCTCGAGAACAGGGGGCTCTAGCGGGAGAATAAACTACAATGAGCAGTTCTTC.

This chain links TRBV29-1 with TRBJ2-5; 7 bases agree with TRBD1. Germline assignment: CDR1 SQVTM and CDR2 ANQGSEA. The CDR3 loop spans 13 amino acids. With V trimmed by 2 bases and J by 6 bases, 6 bases remained unmatched. The CDR3 loop reads CSVEPTGAKTQYF. For the CDR3, the DNA is TGCAGCGTTGAACCAACAGGGGCGAAGACCCAGTACTTC.

The chain joins TRBV9 to TRBJ1-2; D ambiguous. The CDR3 runs to 17 residues. Trimming took off 3 bases at V and 2 bases at J, with 20 bases between the two ends. Germline values: CDR1 SGDLS, CDR2 YYNGEE. CDR3 sequence: CASSASIREARNYGYTF. CDR3 DNA: TGTGCCAGCAGCGCCAGTATCCGGGAGGCGCGAAACTATGGCTACACCTTC.

V usage is TRBV5-1 and J usage is TRBJ2-7; 9 bases agree with TRBD1. The CDR3 has 15 amino acids. Germline assignment: CDR1 SGHRS and CDR2 YFSETQ. V was clipped by 3 bases and J by 4 bases; unmatched bases: 8. The CDR3 loop is CASSWVQGAEYEQYF. As DNA, the CDR3 is TGCGCCAGCAGCTGGGTACAGGGGGCTGAGTACGAGCAGTACTTC. The full variable domain, rest sourced from reference TRBV5-1 and TRBJ2-7, is KAGVTQTPRYLIKTRGQQVTLSCSPISGHRSVSWYQQTPGQGLQFLFEYFSETQRNKGNFPGRFSGRQFSNSRSEMNVSTLELGDSALYLCASSWVQGAEYEQYFGPGTRLTVT.

In its sample, this clone was seen once. The chain recombines TRBV7-8 with TRBJ2-1; 8 bases fit TRBD2. The germline CDR1 and CDR2 sequences are SGHVS and FQNEAQ. J gave up 5 bases and V 5 bases, and 5 bases lay outside the gene matches. The CDR3 totals 14 residues. CDR3 sequence reads: CASSPTSADNEQFF. In DNA form, the CDR3 reads TGTGCCAGCAGCCCGACTAGCGCCGACAATGAGCAGTTCTTC.

The V gene is TRBV30, the J gene TRBJ2-1; 8 bases agree with TRBD2. Trimming at V came to 4 bases and at J to 4 bases, leaving 3 bases not matched to a gene. Germline CDR1 reads GTSNPN; CDR2 reads SVGIG (reference sequence). This CDR3 region has 13 residues. This CDR3 reads CAWTGTSYNEQFF. The CDR3 coding sequence is TGTGCCTGGACCGGGACTAGTTACAATGAGCAGTTCTTC.

The gene calls are TRBV5-1 and TRBJ1-2; 8 nucleotides line up with TRBD1. The CDR3 loop spans 15 amino acids. CDR1 and CDR2 (germline): SGHRS, YFSETQ. The junction had 10 bases not matched to a gene; V was cut back by 4 bases and J by 5 bases. DNA of the CDR3: TGCGCCAGCAGCACAGCCAGGGGGCCAGGGTATGGCTACACCTTC. This codes for CASSTARGPGYGYTF.

This clone has only a few counts. V is TRBV5-5 and J is TRBJ2-3; 9 bases align to TRBD2. The CDR3 consists of 14 residues. The junction had 5 bases not matched to a gene; V was cut back by 6 bases and J by 3 bases. Looked up from germline, CDR1 is SGHKS and CDR2 is YYEKEE (reference sequence). In DNA form, the CDR3 reads TGTGCCAGCAATCCTGGACTAGCGACAGATACGCAGTATTTT. Protein product: CASNPGLATDTQYF.

The rearrangement uses TRBV7-9 and TRBJ2-2; a possible D gene is TRBD2 (6 bases). CDR1 is SEHNR, CDR2 FQNEAQ, per germline (reference sequence). V lost 5 bases to trimming and J lost 7 bases, with 14 bases between them. The CDR3 spans 14 residues. CDR3: CASSQGTFIGELFF. CDR3 nucleotides: TGTGCCAGCAGCCAAGGGACTTTCATCGGGGAGCTGTTTTTT.

This chain connects TRBV7-2 to TRBJ2-6, with 9 bases matching TRBD1. Germline loops: CDR1 SGHTA, CDR2 FQGNSA. The trim removed 4 bases at V and 4 bases at J, leaving 5 bases unmatched. The CDR3 is made up of 16 amino acids. The CDR3 region has the DNA TGTGCCAGCAGCTCACAGGGGGCGCTGGGGGCCAACGTCCTGACTTTC. This sequence encodes CASSSQGALGANVLTF.

The rearrangement joins TRBV19 to TRBJ2-1, with 14 bases aligning to TRBD2. Germline V gene lookup returns CDR1 LNHDA and CDR2 SQIVND (reference sequence). V shed 6 bases, J shed 6 bases, and the junction held 1 base outside the gene matches. The CDR3 is made up of 14 amino acids. The CDR3 loop is CASSGTSGSNEQFF. The CDR3 nucleotides are TGTGCCAGTAGCGGGACTAGCGGGAGCAATGAGCAGTTCTTC.

The table lists this clone with a count of one. This chain links TRBV6-6 with TRBJ1-2, with D unclear. V shed 4 bases and J shed 8 bases, with 14 bases lying between them. In germline, CDR1 is MNHNY, CDR2 SVGAGI (reference sequence). CDR3 length equals 13 residues. In DNA form, the CDR3 reads TGTGCCAGCAGTTCGCCCCCGCCGGGAGGCTACACCTTC. This sequence encodes CASSSPPPGGYTF.

The J gene is TRBJ1-6, the V gene TRBV30, with D perhaps matching TRBD1 (5 bases). The ends were cut back, 8 bases at V and 10 bases at J, with 15 bases in the middle. The CDR3 extends over 12 amino acids. Germline V gene data show CDR1 as GTSNPN and CDR2 as SVGIG (reference sequence). CDR3 loop: CALWQGRSPLHF. CDR3 DNA: TGTGCCCTTTGGCAGGGTCGCTCACCCCTCCACTTT.

Worth noting for this clone: Other DNA sequences of this sample code for an identical CDR3. The chain has TRBV18 and TRBJ2-7; TRBD1 matches 7 bases. After removal of 6 bases from V and 1 base from J, the junction contained 3 bases not matched to a gene. CDR3 length: 13 amino acids. Germline V gives CDR1 KGHSH, CDR2 LQKENI. CDR3 loop: CASSGQRSYEQYF. The CDR3 coding sequence is TGTGCCAGCTCGGGACAGCGGTCCTACGAGCAGTACTTC.

In this sample, this clone turned up once. The gene calls are TRBV12-5 and TRBJ2-2; D possibly corresponds to TRBD1 (6 bases). Germline values: CDR1 LGHNT, CDR2 FRNRAP. CDR3 length equals 15 residues. Trimming took off 5 bases at V and 2 bases at J, with 12 bases between the two ends. Here the CDR3 DNA reads TGTGCTAGTGGTCCGACGGACAGAAACACCGGGGAGCTGTTTTTT. Encoded protein: CASGPTDRNTGELFF.

V is TRBV29-1 and J is TRBJ2-7, with TRBD2 matching over 12 bases. CDR3 size: 12 residues. Looked up from germline, CDR1 is SQVTM and CDR2 is ANQGSEA. After removal of 5 bases from V and 6 bases from J, the junction contained 2 bases not matched to a gene. The CDR3 here is CSVSTSGSEQYF. The DNA for the CDR3 is TGCAGCGTTTCGACTAGCGGGAGCGAGCAGTACTTC.

In this sample, this clone turned up once. The chain is built from TRBV25-1 and TRBJ2-5, with 12 bases identical to TRBD1. This CDR3 has 15 residues. With V trimmed by 4 bases and J by 4 bases, 4 bases remained unmatched. The germline CDR1 and CDR2 sequences are MGHDK and SYGVNS. The CDR3 region has the DNA TGTGCCAGCAGTGGGGGACAGGGGGCCGGAGAGACCCAGTACTTC. It codes for CASSGGQGAGETQYF.

The genes are TRBV6-5 and TRBJ2-3, with D tentatively TRBD2 (5 bases). V lost 7 bases, J lost 0 bases, and 8 bases lay in between. Germline CDR1 and CDR2: MNHEY and SVGAGI. The CDR3 is 13 residues long. DNA of the CDR3: TGTGCCAGCACGGCGGGTAGCACAGATACGCAGTATTTT. Encoded protein: CASTAGSTDTQYF.

This sequence joins TRBV6-4 and TRBJ2-3; D might be TRBD1 (5 bases). CDR3 length: 16 residues. The germline V and J ends were trimmed by 0 bases and 2 bases, with 12 bases remaining between them. The V gene's germline CDR1 is MRHNA and CDR2 SNTAGT. CDR3: CASSDSARADTDTQYF. CDR3 DNA sequence: TGTGCCAGCAGTGACTCAGCCAGGGCCGACACAGATACGCAGTATTTT.